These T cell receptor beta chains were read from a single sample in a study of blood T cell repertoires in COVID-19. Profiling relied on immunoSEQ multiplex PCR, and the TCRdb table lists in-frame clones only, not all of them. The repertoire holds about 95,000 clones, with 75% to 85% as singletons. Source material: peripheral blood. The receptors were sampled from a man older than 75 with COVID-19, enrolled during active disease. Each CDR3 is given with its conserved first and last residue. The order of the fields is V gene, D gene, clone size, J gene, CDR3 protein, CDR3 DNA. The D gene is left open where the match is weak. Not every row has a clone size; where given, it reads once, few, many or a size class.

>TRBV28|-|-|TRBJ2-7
CASSPWGQGRSYEQYF
TGTGCCAGCAGCCCGTGGGGGCAGGGGCGGTCCTACGAGCAGTACTTC
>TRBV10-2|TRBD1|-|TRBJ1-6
CASSETRQGNSPLHF
TGCGCCAGCAGTGAGACAAGACAGGGAAATTCACCCCTCCACTTT
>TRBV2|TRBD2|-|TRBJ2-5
CASRGQAGVAQETQYF
TGTGCCAGCAGGGGACAAGCGGGAGTTGCGCAAGAGACCCAGTACTTC
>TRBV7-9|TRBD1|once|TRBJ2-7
CASSFSGTGNEQYF
TGTGCCAGCAGCTTTTCCGGGACAGGGAACGAGCAGTACTTC
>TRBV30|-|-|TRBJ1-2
CAWSGGDYGYTF
TGTGCCTGGAGTGGGGGGGACTATGGCTACACCTTC
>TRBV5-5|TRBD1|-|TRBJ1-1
CASSLGQGLNTEAFF
TGTGCCAGCAGCTTGGGACAGGGTTTGAACACTGAAGCTTTCTTT
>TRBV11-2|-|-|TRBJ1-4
CASSPYRNRNEKLFF
TGTGCCAGCAGCCCCTACAGGAATAGGAATGAAAAACTGTTTTTT
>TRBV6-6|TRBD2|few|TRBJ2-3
CASTSGGGGTDTQYF
TGTGCCAGCACCTCGGGCGGGGGAGGCACAGATACGCAGTATTTT
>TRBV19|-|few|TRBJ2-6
CASSPRQDLSSGANVLTF
TGTGCCAGTAGTCCAAGACAGGATCTCTCCTCTGGGGCCAACGTCCTGACTTTC
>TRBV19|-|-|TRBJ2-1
CASRGLGSYNEQFF
TGTGCCAGTAGGGGGCTAGGGTCCTACAATGAGCAGTTCTTC
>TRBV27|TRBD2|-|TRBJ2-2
CASSRPGLVRPGELFF
TGTGCCAGCAGTCGCCCGGGACTAGTTAGGCCCGGGGAGCTGTTTTTT
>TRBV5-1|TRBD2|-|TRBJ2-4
CASSLRRGTSGADKNIQYF
TGCGCCAGCAGCTTGCGTCGTGGGACTAGCGGGGCTGACAAAAACATTCAGTACTTC
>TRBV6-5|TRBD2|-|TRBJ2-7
CASRSSGTSGYEQYF
TGTGCCAGCAGATCCTCCGGGACTAGCGGCTACGAGCAGTACTTC
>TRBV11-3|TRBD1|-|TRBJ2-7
CASSPPDRDYEQYF
TGTGCCAGCAGCCCCCCAGACAGGGACTACGAGCAGTACTTC
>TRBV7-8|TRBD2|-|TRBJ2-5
CASSLEAGPRTQYF
TGTGCCAGCAGCTTAGAAGCGGGGCCTCGGACCCAGTACTTC
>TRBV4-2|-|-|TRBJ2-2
CASRTLGGTGELFF
TGTGCCAGCAGAACCCTCGGGGGTACCGGGGAGCTGTTTTTT
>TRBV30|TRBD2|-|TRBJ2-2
CAWSTGLAGNTGELFF
TGTGCCTGGAGTACCGGACTAGCGGGGAACACCGGGGAGCTGTTTTTT
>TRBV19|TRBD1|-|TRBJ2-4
CASSPYRGWSKNIQYF
TGTGCCAGTAGTCCATACAGGGGATGGTCCAAAAACATTCAGTACTTC
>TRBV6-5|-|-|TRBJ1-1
CASRGLPSGTEAFF
TGTGCCAGCAGAGGACTACCCTCGGGCACTGAAGCTTTCTTT
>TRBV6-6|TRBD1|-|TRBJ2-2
CASSQEGTGAFNGELFF
TGTGCCAGCAGTCAGGAGGGGACAGGGGCGTTCAACGGGGAGCTGTTTTTT
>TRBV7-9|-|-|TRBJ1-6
CASSLSRDSPLHF
TGTGCCAGCAGCTTATCACGAGATTCACCCCTCCACTTT
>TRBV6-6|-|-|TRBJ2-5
CASTGGSEETQYF
TGTGCCAGCACCGGAGGAAGCGAAGAGACCCAGTACTTC
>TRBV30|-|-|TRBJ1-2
CAWSVTRTAANYGYTF
TGTGCCTGGAGTGTAACTAGGACAGCAGCTAACTATGGCTACACCTTC
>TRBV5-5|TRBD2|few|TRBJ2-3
CASSLRGGGDTQYF
TGTGCCAGCAGCCTGCGGGGGGGCGGCGATACGCAGTATTTT
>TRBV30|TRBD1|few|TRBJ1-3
CAWKTGSIGNTIYF
TGTGCCTGGAAGACAGGGTCCATTGGAAACACCATATATTTT
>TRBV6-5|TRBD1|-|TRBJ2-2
CASRRDRDTGELFF
TGTGCCAGCAGACGGGACAGGGATACCGGGGAGCTGTTTTTT